What follows describes a single T cell receptor beta chain. V lost 6 bases to trimming and J lost 6 bases, with 12 bases between them. This CDR3 has 13 residues. From germline, CDR1 is MNHEY and CDR2 SVGAGI. Some clones are missing from TCRdb's copy, which holds only in-frame ones; the method was immunoSEQ multiplex PCR. The table lists approximately 120,000 clones, approximately 91% of them singletons. This sample stems from a study of blood T cell repertoires in COVID-19. At the level of the study: Acute and convalescent COVID-19 samples came from the United States, Italy and Spain. PBMCs, B-cell-depleted T cells, or T cells provided the cDNA or gDNA that made up the material.

The V call is TRBV6-5, the J call TRBJ1-5; TRBD1 might be the D (5 bases). The sequencing input was peripheral blood. This TCR was sampled from a woman older than 75 with acute or convalescent COVID-19. CDR3 residues: CASRGRSFQPQHF. The CDR3 bases are TGTGCCAGCAGGGGGCGATCGTTTCAGCCCCAGCATTTT.